The clone carrying this T cell receptor (beta chain) occurred many times. Its specificity is not known. The data belong to a study of metastatic and nonmetastatic thyroid tumors. As for the study in general: Repertoire data that came from the blood and tumor or nodule tissue of malignant and benign thyroid patients were compared. Study outcomes and limitations: Reportedly, malignant thyroid tumors had significantly higher TCR beta diversity than benign nodules, in blood and tumor.

Original processing methods: Variation in CDR3 across clinicopathological groups served as the basis for constructing a distant-metastasis classifier in papillary thyroid cancer. TCRdb reprocessed the PCR reads via MiXCR. These V and J calls rely on TCRdb rather than the paper's analysis. The data contain 25,000 to 30,000 clones, around 3.9% of them singletons. This CDR3 comprises 15 residues. Germline loops: CDR1 ENHRY, CDR2 SYGVKD. With V trimmed by 6 bases and J by 5 bases, 6 bases remained unmatched. All patients were untreated before thyroid surgery. The TCR was taken from a male donor with papillary thyroid cancer or a benign thyroid nodule (not recorded which). Some clones in this sample may be carry-over from other donors' samples. This chain uses TRBV10-3 with TRBJ2-1; 11 bases agree with TRBD1. Sequencing was carried out using blood. The CDR3 reads CAIRPGTGGNNEQFF. The DNA for the CDR3 is TGTGCCATCAGGCCCGGGACAGGGGGAAACAATGAGCAGTTCTTC.